This is a list of T cell receptor beta chains from one sample in a study of blood T cells in healthy people across ages. Each CDR3 protein is one row after TCRdb ran MiXCR on the 5' RACE reads. The sample yields almost 800,000 distinct CDR3 sequences, 58% seen once. The sequenced sample was blood. These receptors all come from a man aged 25-45 years in good health. Both conserved end residues are part of each CDR3. The order of the fields is V gene, J gene, clone size, D gene, CDR3 DNA, CDR3 protein. D genes are given only for firm matches. Not all rows give a size; the values are once, few, many and, for expanded clones, a class.

TRBV7-9	TRBJ2-7	few	.	TGTGCCAGCAGCTTAGCGATTACGGGAGAGCAGTACTTC	CASSLAITGEQYF
TRBV11-2	TRBJ2-3	.	.	TGTGCCAGCCCCCACCCGGCAGGGGTCCCAGATACGCAGTATTTT	CASPHPAGVPDTQYF
TRBV20-1	TRBJ2-5	.	.	TGCAGTGCTAGTCGGGGACTTCAAGAGACCCAGTACTTC	CSASRGLQETQYF
TRBV30	TRBJ2-7	.	.	TGTGCCTGGAGAACAGGGATTCGTGAGCAGTACTTC	CAWRTGIREQYF
TRBV12-3/TRBV12-4	TRBJ2-1	.	.	TGTGCCAGCAGTTTCGGGGGGCCGTACATTAAGAATGAGCAGTTCTTC	CASSFGGPYIKNEQFF
TRBV20-1	TRBJ2-3	.	.	TGCAGTGCTAGTCTCCCTGGCACAGATACGCAGTATTTT	CSASLPGTDTQYF
TRBV2	TRBJ1-2	.	.	TGTGCCAGCAAAGAACTGAGACGGACAGCTCATTCCTATGGCTACACCTTC	CASKELRRTAHSYGYTF
TRBV5-6	TRBJ2-7	.	.	TGTGCCAGCAGCTTAGAATCCAGGGGCGAGCAGTACTTC	CASSLESRGEQYF
TRBV15	TRBJ2-1	once	TRBD2	TGTGCCACCAGCAGGACTAGCGGGGGTGAGCAGTTCTTC	CATSRTSGGEQFF
TRBV29-1	TRBJ2-1	.	.	TGCAGCGTCCAACCGACAAGGTTGAATGAGCAGTTCTTC	CSVQPTRLNEQFF
TRBV28	TRBJ2-5	.	.	TGTGCCAGCAATGCCCAGGGAGAGACCCAGTACTTC	CASNAQGETQYF
TRBV5-5	TRBJ2-5	.	.	TGTGCCAGCAGCTTGGAGGGAATGGGGACCCAGTACTTC	CASSLEGMGTQYF
TRBV12-3/TRBV12-4	TRBJ2-3	once	TRBD1	TGTGCCAGCAGTTTCTCGGACAGGGGGTTCACAGATACGCAGTATTTT	CASSFSDRGFTDTQYF
TRBV6-6	TRBJ1-2	.	.	TGTGCCAGCAGTACGGACCGAGGCTACACCTTC	CASSTDRGYTF
TRBV5-6	TRBJ2-3	.	.	TGTGCCAGCAGCTTCGGGTCACCAGATACGCAGTATTTT	CASSFGSPDTQYF
TRBV4-3	TRBJ2-2	.	TRBD2	TGCGCCAGCAGCCAAGATGCGCTAGCGGGCAAGGGGGAGCTGTTTTTT	CASSQDALAGKGELFF
TRBV6-5	TRBJ2-7	few	TRBD1	TGTGCCAGCAGCCGGGACAGGGTACCCTACGAGCAGTACTTC	CASSRDRVPYEQYF
TRBV20-1	TRBJ1-1	.	.	TGCAGTGCTACGGGACTTCGGAACACTGAAGCTTTCTTT	CSATGLRNTEAFF
TRBV23-1	TRBJ2-1	.	.	TGCGCCAGCAGTCAACGGGACGAGCGGGCCCGCGATGAGCAGTTCTTC	CASSQRDERARDEQFF
TRBV10-2	TRBJ1-1	.	.	TGCGCCAGCAAGGCCTCGAACACTGAAGCTTTCTTT	CASKASNTEAFF
TRBV28	TRBJ2-1	.	.	TGTGCCAGCAGTGGTTTTCTAGCCCCACAAATCAATGAGCAGTTCTTC	CASSGFLAPQINEQFF
TRBV29-1	TRBJ1-1	few	.	TGCAGCGTTGTTCGGGGACTGAACACTGAAGCTTTCTTT	CSVVRGLNTEAFF
TRBV28	TRBJ2-5	.	TRBD1	TGTGCCAGCAGTGAACAACAGGGGCGTAAGACCCAGTACTTC	CASSEQQGRKTQYF
TRBV7-8	TRBJ2-7	.	.	TGTGCCAGCAGCGGGAACAGGGGAGGTTGGGACGAGCCGTACTTC	CASSGNRGGWDEPYF
TRBV9	TRBJ1-4	.	TRBD1	TGTGCCAGCAGCGCAGACAGGGCAGGAGAAAAACTGTTTTTT	CASSADRAGEKLFF
TRBV10-3	TRBJ1-1	few	.	TGTGCCATCTCTTCCACAGGAGAGAACACTGAAGCTTTCTTT	CAISSTGENTEAFF
TRBV28	TRBJ2-7	.	TRBD2	TGTGCCAGCAGACCAGCGGGAACCTACGAGCAGTACTTC	CASRPAGTYEQYF
TRBV7-9	TRBJ1-2	.	.	TGTGCCAGCAGCTTGGCAACGACGGGGCGGATCTATGGCTACACCTTC	CASSLATTGRIYGYTF
TRBV7-2	TRBJ2-5	.	.	TGTGCCAGCAGCCATGTCGTGGATGAGCAGTACTTC	CASSHVVDEQYF
TRBV11-1	TRBJ2-1	.	TRBD2	TGTGCCAGCAGCTTAGCGTTACTAGCGGGGGGGCTCAATGAGCAGTTCTTC	CASSLALLAGGLNEQFF
TRBV29-1	TRBJ2-1	few	.	TGCAGCCTCCTTCGGGGCAGTTCCAATGAGCAGTTCTTC	CSLLRGSSNEQFF
TRBV7-9	TRBJ2-3	few	.	TGTGCCAGCAGCTTACAGGCTAGTCGGGTAGCAGATACGCAGTATTTT	CASSLQASRVADTQYF
TRBV7-2	TRBJ2-7	once	.	TGTGCCAGCAGCTCCCGTGGGGCATTCGAGCAGTACTTC	CASSSRGAFEQYF
TRBV6-2/TRBV6-3	TRBJ2-5	.	TRBD2	TGTGCCAGCAGTTACTCCCCCGCGGGGGAGTACCAAGAGACCCAGTACTTC	CASSYSPAGEYQETQYF
TRBV10-3	TRBJ2-3	.	.	TGTGCCATCGGATCAGATACGCAGTATTTT	CAIGSDTQYF
TRBV10-3	TRBJ2-3	.	.	TGTGCCATCAGTGGGTCTACGAGGCATACGCAGTATTTT	CAISGSTRHTQYF
TRBV6-2/TRBV6-3	TRBJ2-1	few	TRBD2	TGTGCCAGCACCGATCCGGGACTAGCGTCGGGATCCTACAATGAGCAGTTCTTC	CASTDPGLASGSYNEQFF
TRBV7-2	TRBJ2-7	once	.	TGTGCCAGCAGCTTAGGTGGGCGCGACGTCCACGAGCAGTACTTC	CASSLGGRDVHEQYF
TRBV4-2	TRBJ2-3	.	.	TGTGCCAGCAGCCACCCACCGTCTGCGGGGGCGGAGGATACGCAGTATTTT	CASSHPPSAGAEDTQYF
TRBV20-1	TRBJ1-2	.	.	TGCAGTGCTAGAGATGACAGTAACTATGGCTACACCTTC	CSARDDSNYGYTF
TRBV6-2/TRBV6-3	TRBJ2-1	.	.	TGTGCCAGCATAGGGGGGAGCGTCAATGAGCAGTTCTTC	CASIGGSVNEQFF
TRBV5-1	TRBJ2-1	.	TRBD2	TGCGCCAGCAGCCATACCGGGACTAGTGGAGGGAGTGAGCAGTTCTTC	CASSHTGTSGGSEQFF
TRBV2	TRBJ2-1	.	.	TGTGCCAGCAGTGAATGGCCAAGCTCCTACAATGAGCAGTTCTTC	CASSEWPSSYNEQFF
TRBV25-1	TRBJ2-1	few	.	TGTGCCAGCAGTGACCCCGGGGGACAGTACAATGAGCAGTTCTTC	CASSDPGGQYNEQFF
TRBV20-1	TRBJ2-7	.	.	TGCAGTGCTAGAGATCCGGCAGAATACGAGCAGTACTTC	CSARDPAEYEQYF
TRBV5-1	TRBJ2-7	many	TRBD1	TGCGCCAGCAGCCCACAGGGGCCGCTTAACGAGCAGTACTTC	CASSPQGPLNEQYF
TRBV20-1	TRBJ2-1	.	.	TGCAGTGCTAGAGATCCGAGAAGGGCGTCCTACAATGAGCAGTTCTTC	CSARDPRRASYNEQFF
TRBV11-1	TRBJ1-6	.	TRBD1	TGTGCCAGCAGTTACAGGGGGATCTATAATTCACCCCTCCACTTT	CASSYRGIYNSPLHF
TRBV20-1	TRBJ2-5	.	.	TGCAGTGCTAGATGGGTAGATCCCCCTAATGAGACCCAGTACTTC	CSARWVDPPNETQYF
TRBV29-1	TRBJ2-1	.	.	TGCAGCGCCGCAGTCCTTTCCTCCTACAATGAGCAGTTCTTC	CSAAVLSSYNEQFF
TRBV7-8	TRBJ1-2	.	.	TGTGCCAGCAGCTTACGACTCCAGGGGCCGACCCATGGCTACACCTTC	CASSLRLQGPTHGYTF
TRBV27	TRBJ2-7	.	TRBD2	TGTGCCAGCAGTCATGGAGGACTAGAGCGCAACAATGAGCAGTACTTC	CASSHGGLERNNEQYF
TRBV10-3	TRBJ2-1	.	.	TGTGCCATCAGTGAGGGGAATAATGAGCAGTTCTTC	CAISEGNNEQFF
TRBV28	TRBJ2-3	.	TRBD1	TGTGCCAGCAGCAGGAACAGGGGATACACAGATACGCAGTATTTT	CASSRNRGYTDTQYF